This entry features one TCR beta chain sequence. The data were obtained in a study of blood T cell repertoires in COVID-19. In the authors' workflow: Reference gene primer amplification yielded estimated nucleated cell counts. Repertoires were generated with immunoSEQ multiplex PCR, while TCRdb's copy carries only in-frame clones and drops some. That table gives V, J and clone size, and the DNA gave D and trimming. The data contain roughly 250,000 clones, roughly 91% of them seen just once; the ten biggest clones take up around 0.8%. The receptor comes from a man aged 25 to 40 with acute or convalescent COVID-19. Input material: peripheral blood.

CDR3 amino acids: CASSTYQNHRAQYF. Here the CDR3 DNA reads TGTGCCAGCAGCACCTATCAGAATCATCGGGCGCAGTATTTT. The rearrangement joins TRBV28 to TRBJ2-3; D is unresolved. The CDR3 is 14 residues long. Deletions cut 6 bases from V and 10 bases from J, with 20 bases between. CDR1 and CDR2 (germline): MDHEN, SYDVKM.